This TCR beta chain was sequenced during a study of blood T cells in healthy people across ages. From germline, CDR1 is SGHNT and CDR2 YENEEA. CDR3 size: 18 residues. Alongside a J-beta primer mix, a sample-barcoded 5' primer served in a second PCR lasting about 7 to 12 cycles. CDR3-containing paired-end reads numbering at least 2.5 million came from each sample. TCRdb used MiXCR to reprocess the 5' RACE reads, holding one entry per CDR3 protein. This sample has some 1,500,000 distinct CDR3 sequences; approximately 43% occur once, and the top ten carry more than 4%. Donors ranged from about 6 to 95 years old and were healthy Caucasians in Russia. PBMCs, at least 6.5 million per sample, were isolated. Comments on this clonotype: A read error is possible here, since a much larger clone lies one base away.

The receptor was isolated from a young woman in good health. Material: blood. This chain uses TRBV11-3 with TRBJ2-1, with D perhaps matching TRBD1 or TRBD2 (5 bases each). This chain's CDR3 is CAGSLGDASRKPYNEQFF. The CDR3 DNA reads as TGTGCCGGCAGCTTAGGGGACGCCTCTAGGAAACCCTACAATGAGCAGTTCTTC.